This TCR beta chain comes out of a study of patients and donors after allogeneic stem cell transplantation. MiXCR was run by TCRdb on the RT-PCR reads, yielding one entry per CDR3 protein. The table records some 31,000 distinct CDR3 sequences, 35% to 40% of them present only once. This CDR3 region has 13 residues. Trimming shortened V by 7 bases and J by 2 bases, and 9 bases separated the two germline ends. Germline lookup yields CDR1 MNHEY and CDR2 SVGEGT. The clonotype originates from a human donor who was either an allogeneic HSCT recipient or a stem cell or donor lymphocyte infusion donor (not recorded which). It is not recorded whose cells these are; they may come from a transplant donor. This sequence joins TRBV6-2 or TRBV6-3 and TRBJ1-3; D not resolved. The sequenced sample consisted of blood, either unsorted or a sorted T cell fraction (not recorded which). The CDR3, as DNA: TGTGCCAGCACCCTAAGGGCTGGAAACACCATATATTTT. This encodes CASTLRAGNTIYF.